One and the same sample provided the 4 T cell receptor beta chains below, sequenced in a study of T cell repertoires in cytomegalovirus infection. TCRdb independently ran MiXCR on the reads; one entry per CDR3 protein. The data show 550,000 to 850,000 distinct CDR3 sequences, about 30% seen once. The antigens for these receptors are not known. Sequenced here: cultured PBMCs, sampled from culture after CMV antigen stimulation. These receptor sequences come from a human donor in good health (CMV status not recorded). Some clones in this sample may be carry-over from other donors' samples.

This clonotype was seen only a few times. CDR3 sequence (DNA): TGTGCCAGCAGTGAATATGGGGAGACCCAGTACTTC. Its translation is CASSEYGETQYF. The chain links TRBV25-1 to TRBJ2-5; no definite D call. The germline V gene has CDR1 MGHDK and CDR2 SYGVNS. With 0 bases removed from V and 5 bases from J, the gap between germline ends came to 4 bases. The CDR3 is made up of 12 amino acids.

In its sample, this clonotype was seen a few times. The chain carries TRBV4-1 and TRBJ1-3; 9 nucleotides match TRBD1. Looked up from germline, CDR1 is MGHRA and CDR2 is YSYEKL. V lost 0 bases, J lost 7 bases, and 4 bases stayed unmatched. CDR3 length: 15 residues. CDR3: CASSQDDRGRNTIYF. For the CDR3, the DNA is TGCGCCAGCAGCCAAGACGACAGGGGGAGGAACACCATATATTTT.

CDR3 sequence reads: CASSATGYYEQYF. In nucleotides, the CDR3 is TGTGCCAGCAGCGCTACAGGGTACTACGAGCAGTACTTC. J is TRBJ2-7 and V is TRBV6-5; a possible D gene is TRBD1 (6 bases). The CDR3 runs 13 residues. V lost 6 bases and J 3 bases, leaving 12 bases between the germline ends. The germline V gene encodes CDR1 MNHEY and CDR2 SVGAGI.

The CDR3 sequence is CASSGGQGIYEQYF. As DNA, the CDR3 is TGTGCCAGCAGTGGGGGACAGGGGATTTACGAGCAGTACTTC. The chain recombines TRBV27 with TRBJ2-7; 10 nucleotides line up with TRBD1. The CDR3 is 14 residues long. V gave up 5 bases and J gave up 4 bases; unmatched junction bases: 5. From germline, CDR1 is MNHEY and CDR2 SMNVEV (reference sequence).